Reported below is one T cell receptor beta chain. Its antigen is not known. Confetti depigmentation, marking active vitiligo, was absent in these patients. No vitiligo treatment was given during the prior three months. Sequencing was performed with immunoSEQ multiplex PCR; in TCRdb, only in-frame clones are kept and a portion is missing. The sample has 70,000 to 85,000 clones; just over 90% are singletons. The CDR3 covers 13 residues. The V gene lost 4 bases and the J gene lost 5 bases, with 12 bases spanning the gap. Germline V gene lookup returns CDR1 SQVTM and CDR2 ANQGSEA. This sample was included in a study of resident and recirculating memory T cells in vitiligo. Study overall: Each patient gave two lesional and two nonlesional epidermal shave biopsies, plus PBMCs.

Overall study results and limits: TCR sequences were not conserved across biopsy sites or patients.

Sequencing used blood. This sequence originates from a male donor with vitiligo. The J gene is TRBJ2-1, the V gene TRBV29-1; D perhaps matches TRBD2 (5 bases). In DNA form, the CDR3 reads TGCAGCGTTGTGCGCTCGGGAAACAATGAGCAGTTCTTC. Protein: CSVVRSGNNEQFF.